This passage covers 8 T cell receptor beta chains from one sample sequenced in a study of cytomegalovirus exposure and HLA in healthy donors. The study ran its PCR with 60 Vbeta and 13 Jbeta primers. The protocol was immunoSEQ multiplex PCR, while the TCRdb copy is restricted to in-frame clones and leaves out a portion. The data hold about 140,000 clones, with 75% observed a single time. The sample comprised PBMCs. The receptors were sampled from a man aged 35-49 years in good health and CMV-seronegative.

The chain combines TRBV6-1 with TRBJ1-6; D is unresolved. Germline-derived CDR1 and CDR2 are MNHNS and SASEGT. The CDR3 is 15 amino acids. Trimming left V 7 bases short and J 1 base short, with 11 bases between. DNA for the CDR3: TGTGCCAGCATACCAGGATTATCCTATAATTCACCCCTCCACTTT. It translates to CASIPGLSYNSPLHF.

The J gene is TRBJ2-5, the V gene TRBV5-1, with 8 bases lining up with TRBD2. The CDR3 has 15 amino acids. Looked up from germline, CDR1 is SGHRS and CDR2 is YFSETQ. V lost 0 bases to trimming and J lost 1 base; unmatched junction nucleotides: 2. CDR3 amino acids: CASSLGSGAQETQYF. The CDR3 coding sequence is TGCGCCAGCAGCTTGGGTAGCGGGGCCCAAGAGACCCAGTACTTC.

The gene calls are TRBV7-9 and TRBJ1-1; D not resolved. CDR1 SEHNR and CDR2 FQNEAQ come from the germline V gene (reference sequence). The length of the CDR3 is 18 residues. V shed 3 bases and J shed 0 bases, with 20 bases lying between them. The CDR3 bases are TGTGCCAGCAGCTTCCCGATCCATGGAGCCAAGATGAACACTGAAGCTTTCTTT. This sequence encodes CASSFPIHGAKMNTEAFF.

This clone turned up a few times. The genes are TRBV18 and TRBJ2-3; perhaps TRBD1 as D (6 bases). The CDR3 is 15 amino acids. Germline V gene sequence: CDR1 KGHSH, CDR2 LQKENI. V lost 6 bases and J lost 2, with 15 bases in between. The DNA of the CDR3 is TGTGCCAGCTCCCGCCAAGGGGGAGACACAGATACGCAGTATTTT. Its translation: CASSRQGGDTDTQYF.

This clone has more than one count but fewer than ten. The CDR3 DNA sequence: TGCGCCAGCAGCTTGTTTCCGGGGAACGAGCAGTACTTC. This codes for CASSLFPGNEQYF. The chain combines TRBV5-1 with TRBJ2-7, with D perhaps TRBD2 (5 bases). CDR3 length: 13 amino acids. The germline V gene encodes CDR1 SGHRS and CDR2 YFSETQ. Trimming removed 1 base at V and 5 bases at J, with 10 bases between.

In its sample, this clone was seen once. The chain couples TRBV6-6 to TRBJ1-3; TRBD1 matches 7 bases. CDR1 is MNHNY, CDR2 SVGAGI, per germline (reference sequence). V was clipped by 5 bases and J by 1 base; unmatched bases: 5. This CDR3 region has 15 residues. CDR3 bases: TGTGCCAGCAGTATCCCGACAGGGTCTGGAAACACCATATATTTT. Amino acid sequence: CASSIPTGSGNTIYF.

This rearrangement joins TRBV5-1 to TRBJ1-2; the D gene is possibly TRBD1 (5 bases). V was clipped by 3 bases and J by 8 bases, with 17 bases between them. The CDR3 totals 14 residues. In germline, CDR1 is SGHRS, CDR2 YFSETQ. The CDR3 region has the DNA TGCGCCAGCAGCTCCCCAGACCTTCAGGGAGGCTACACCTTC. Amino acid sequence: CASSSPDLQGGYTF.

The V and J genes are TRBV7-2 and TRBJ2-5, with D maybe TRBD2 (6 bases). The J call is uncertain, as TRBJ2-7 better fits the DNA end. The CDR3 has 14 amino acids. CDR1 SGHTA and CDR2 FQGNSA come from the germline V gene. CDR3: CASRSGLPSGEQYF. CDR3 sequence (DNA): TGTGCCAGCAGATCGGGACTGCCCTCTGGCGAGCAGTACTTC.